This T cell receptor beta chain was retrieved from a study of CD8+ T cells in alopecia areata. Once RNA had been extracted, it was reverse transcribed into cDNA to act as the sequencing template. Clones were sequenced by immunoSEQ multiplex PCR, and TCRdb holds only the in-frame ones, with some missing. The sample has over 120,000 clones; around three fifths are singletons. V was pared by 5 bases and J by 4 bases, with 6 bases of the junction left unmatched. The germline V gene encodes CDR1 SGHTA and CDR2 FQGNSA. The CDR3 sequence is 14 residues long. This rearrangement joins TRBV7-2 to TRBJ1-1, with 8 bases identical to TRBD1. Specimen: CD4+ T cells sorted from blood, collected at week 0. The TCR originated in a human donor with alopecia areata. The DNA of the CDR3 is TGTGCCAGCAGCCCTCAGGGGGCGGTCACTGAAGCTTTCTTT. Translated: CASSPQGAVTEAFF. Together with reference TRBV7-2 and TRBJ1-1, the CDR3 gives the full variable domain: GAGVSQSPSNKVTEKGKDVELRCDPISGHTALYWYRQSLGQGLEFLIYFQGNSAPDKSGLPSDRFSAERTGGSVSTLTIQRTQQEDSAVYLCASSPQGAVTEAFFGQGTRLTVV.